Detailed here is one T cell receptor beta chain. This specimen comes from a study of radiotherapy plus CTLA-4 blockade in lung cancer. V shed 6 bases, J shed 0 bases, and the junction held 9 bases outside the gene matches. This CDR3 comprises 15 residues. Germline loops: CDR1 SQVTM, CDR2 ANQGSEA. Profiling relied on immunoSEQ multiplex PCR, and the TCRdb table lists in-frame clones only, not all of them. The sample shows around 130,000 clones, around 90% of them seen only once. This TCR was recovered from a human donor with non-small cell lung cancer that progressed on radiotherapy plus ipilimumab. The V gene is TRBV29-1, the J gene TRBJ2-7; 9 bases are a match to TRBD1. The sequencing here drew on peripheral blood, taken from a patient treated with radiotherapy plus ipilimumab. The chain's CDR3 is CSVHETGGSSYEQYF. The CDR3 DNA sequence: TGCAGCGTCCACGAGACAGGGGGGAGCTCCTACGAGCAGTACTTC.